The 14 T cell receptor beta chains presented below share a single source sample, sequenced in a study of blood T cells in healthy people across ages. Using a J-beta primer mix together with a sample-barcoded 5' primer, a second PCR was run for about 7 to 12 cycles. Using its own MiXCR run on the 5' RACE reads, TCRdb lists one record per CDR3 protein. Of around 1,000,000 distinct CDR3 sequences detected, roughly two fifths appear once; the ten largest clones hold over 10%. The specimen was blood. The receptor source for this set is a man between 18 and 35 years old in good health.

The sample holds one count of this clonotype. Compared with germline, one end of the junction differs, possibly owing to a read error. This chain connects TRBV2 to TRBJ2-1; 9 bases map to TRBD2. The CDR3 runs 14 residues. Germline CDR1 is SNHLY and CDR2 is FYNNEI. CDR3 amino acids: CASRAGGAYNEQFF. The CDR3 DNA is TGCGCCAGCAGGGCGGGGGGGGCTTACAATGAGCAGTTCTTC.

V usage is TRBV5-1 and J usage is TRBJ2-1; D perhaps matches TRBD2 (6 bases). The V end lost 0 bases, the J end lost 10 bases, and 17 bases lay between the germline ends. Germline loops: CDR1 SGHRS, CDR2 YFSETQ. The CDR3 is 15 amino acids. As DNA, the CDR3 is TGCGCCAGCAGCTTGGTTCAGCGGGCGACCTACGAGCAGTTCTTC. Residues: CASSLVQRATYEQFF. The full variable domain, completed using reference TRBV5-1 and TRBJ2-1, is KAGVTQTPRYLIKTRGQQVTLSCSPISGHRSVSWYQQTPGQGLQFLFEYFSETQRNKGNFPGRFSGRQFSNSRSEMNVSTLELGDSALYLCASSLVQRATYEQFFGPGTRLTVL.

CDR3 residues: CASSLGFAAGTYNEQFF. DNA for the CDR3: TGTGCCAGCAGCTTAGGCTTCGCGGCCGGTACCTACAATGAGCAGTTCTTC. The J gene is TRBJ2-1, the V gene TRBV11-1; D unresolved. Germline loops: CDR1 SGHAT, CDR2 FQDESV (reference sequence). This CDR3 is built from 17 residues. Trimming stripped 1 base from V and 2 bases from J, with 15 bases between.

This clonotype has a handful of counts. The chain recombines TRBV12-3 or TRBV12-4 with TRBJ1-3; D not resolved. The CDR3 length is 14 residues. Trimming cost V 4 bases and J 4 bases, with 11 bases left between them. The CDR3 sequence is CASSYQAGGNTIYF. In DNA form, the CDR3 reads TGTGCCAGCAGTTATCAGGCGGGGGGAAACACCATATATTTT.

This chain links TRBV12-5 with TRBJ1-4; 9 bases line up with TRBD1. Germline V gives CDR1 LGHNT, CDR2 FRNRAP. This CDR3 is 15 amino acids long. Trimming removed 6 bases from V and 8 bases from J; junction bases left unmatched: 10. CDR3 loop: CASGGKRTGEEKLFF. In DNA form, the CDR3 reads TGTGCTAGTGGGGGAAAAAGGACAGGGGAGGAAAAACTGTTTTTT.

The chain links TRBV7-2 to TRBJ2-3, with 10 bases lining up with TRBD2. V lost 5 bases to trimming and J lost 3 bases; unmatched junction nucleotides: 8. The CDR3 is 16 amino acids. The germline CDR1 and CDR2 sequences are SGHTA and FQGNSA. CDR3 bases: TGTGCCAGCAGCACCAGCGGGGGGGAGTTTACAGATACGCAGTATTTT. As protein: CASSTSGGEFTDTQYF.

This clonotype was detected ten times or more. The chain has TRBV10-3 and TRBJ2-1; the match to TRBD1 covers 8 bases. Germline CDR1 ENHRY, CDR2 SYGVKD. V shed 6 bases and J 0 bases; nucleotides not matched to a gene: 7. The CDR3 has 16 residues. CDR3 DNA sequence: TGTGCCATCAGGACCTCTACAGGGGGCTCCTACAATGAGCAGTTCTTC. Translating gives CAIRTSTGGSYNEQFF.

In this sample, this clonotype turned up a few times. The chain combines TRBV6-5 with TRBJ2-6, with 9 bases identical to TRBD1. The CDR3 runs 19 residues. Per the germline V gene, CDR1 is MNHEY and CDR2 is SVGAGI. The V segment lost 3 bases and the J segment 4 bases; nucleotides outside the gene matches: 13. The CDR3 is CASSYTGGVFFSGANVLTF. DNA for the CDR3: TGTGCCAGCAGTTATACAGGGGGCGTTTTCTTCTCGGGGGCCAACGTCCTGACTTTC.

The V and J genes are TRBV12-3 or TRBV12-4 and TRBJ2-2; no firm D call. The CDR3 contains 14 residues. The V end lost 7 bases, the J end lost 2 bases, and 11 bases lay between the germline ends. In DNA form, the CDR3 reads TGTGCCAGCACGGGTGGTCAAAACACCGGGGAGCTGTTTTTT. This translates into CASTGGQNTGELFF.

The V gene is TRBV7-2, the J gene TRBJ2-1; TRBD2 matches at 7 bases. The CDR3 totals 15 residues. In germline, CDR1 is SGHTA, CDR2 FQGNSA. V lost 4 bases and J lost 8; bases outside the gene matches: 11. The CDR3 loop is CASSYKRRGIDEQFF. The CDR3 bases are TGTGCCAGCAGCTATAAGAGGCGGGGGATCGATGAGCAGTTCTTC. Full variable domain (missing parts from reference TRBV7-2 and TRBJ2-1): GAGVSQSPSNKVTEKGKDVELRCDPISGHTALYWYRQSLGQGLEFLIYFQGNSAPDKSGLPSDRFSAERTGGSVSTLTIQRTQQEDSAVYLCASSYKRRGIDEQFFGPGTRLTVL.

The chain has TRBV3-1 and TRBJ2-5, with D tentatively TRBD2 (5 bases). Trimming removed 3 bases from V and 6 bases from J, with 8 bases in between. Germline V CDR1 and CDR2: LGHDT, YNNKEL (reference sequence). The CDR3 totals 12 residues. The CDR3 spells CASSHGEQTQYF. The CDR3 DNA reads as TGTGCCAGCAGCCACGGGGAGCAGACCCAGTACTTC.

This rearrangement joins TRBV27 to TRBJ2-3; D remains ambiguous. The germline V and J ends were trimmed by 6 bases and 3 bases, with 13 bases remaining between them. The CDR3 loop spans 14 amino acids. Germline-derived CDR1 and CDR2 are MNHEY and SMNVEV (reference sequence). The CDR3 nucleotides read TGTGCCAGCAGCACCAGCGCACGGACAGATACGCAGTATTTT. Protein product: CASSTSARTDTQYF.

This clonotype occurred a few times. This chain joins TRBV12-3 or TRBV12-4 and TRBJ1-2; the D is unclear. CDR3 length equals 11 residues. V lost 3 bases and J 10 bases, leaving 9 bases between the germline ends. CDR3 loop: CASSFSQFYTF. As DNA, the CDR3 is TGTGCCAGCAGTTTTAGTCAGTTCTACACCTTC.

This clonotype was observed a few times. V is TRBV5-1 and J is TRBJ2-1; tentative D call: TRBD2 (6 bases). V was pared by 7 bases and J by 8 bases, with 16 bases between. CDR1 and CDR2 (germline): SGHRS, YFSETQ. The CDR3 loop spans 13 amino acids. CDR3 protein: CASGDSPDHEQFF. CDR3 sequence (DNA): TGCGCCAGCGGGGACTCCCCGGACCATGAGCAGTTCTTC.